These 30 T cell receptor beta chains share one sample of origin, sequenced in a study of blood T cell repertoires in COVID-19. Profiled with immunoSEQ multiplex PCR; TCRdb holds only in-frame clones, not every one. This table has roughly 410,000 clones, around 91% appearing once. The source material was peripheral blood. The receptors were gathered from a woman aged 40 to 55 with COVID-19, enrolled during active disease.

This clone was recorded once. This rearrangement joins TRBV30 to TRBJ1-5, with a weak D call TRBD1 (6 bases). CDR1 is GTSNPN, CDR2 SVGIG, per germline (reference sequence). The V end lost 0 bases, the J end lost 6 bases, and 12 bases lay between the germline ends. The CDR3 covers 14 residues. The CDR3 bases are TGTGCCTGGAGTGTACAAATAGGGGGTCAGCCCCAGCATTTT. It encodes CAWSVQIGGQPQHF.

The CDR3 loop reads CASTSLMGGGNLYEQYF. The CDR3 region has the DNA TGTGCCAGCACCTCCCTGATGGGAGGGGGGAACCTTTACGAGCAGTACTTC. J is TRBJ2-7 and V is TRBV28, with a possible D match to TRBD2 (7 bases). CDR3 length equals 17 residues. The germline gives CDR1 MDHEN, CDR2 SYDVKM. Between the trimmed V and J ends, which lost 7 bases and 4 bases, there was a span of 26 bases.

V is TRBV5-1 and J is TRBJ2-7, with 10 bases that match TRBD2. With 5 bases clipped from V and 2 bases from J, the junction kept 10 bases outside the gene matches. This CDR3 is 16 amino acids long. The germline CDR1 and CDR2 sequences are SGHRS and YFSETQ. For the CDR3, the DNA is TGCGCCAGCAGTTCTACAACTAGCGGGGTTCCCTACGAGCAGTACTTC. This gives the protein CASSSTTSGVPYEQYF.

This chain connects TRBV6-1 to TRBJ2-3; TRBD1 aligns across 7 bases. The CDR3 spans 18 residues. The V gene's germline CDR1 is MNHNS and CDR2 SASEGT. V lost 1 base, J lost 1 base, and 11 bases stayed unmatched. CDR3 DNA sequence: TGTGCCAGCAGTGAAGTTTTAGGGGGCCCGAGGGGCACAGATACGCAGTATTTT. This gives the protein CASSEVLGGPRGTDTQYF.

On this clone itself: The sample carries other DNA sequences with the same CDR3. The chain combines TRBV7-3 with TRBJ2-2; D may be TRBD1 (5 bases). CDR3 length equals 15 residues. Deletions cut 3 bases from V and 1 base from J, with 9 bases between. Germline CDR1 is SGHTA and CDR2 is FQGTGA. CDR3 in amino acids: CASSLLTGNTGELFF. CDR3 in DNA: TGTGCCAGCAGCTTGCTAACAGGGAACACCGGGGAGCTGTTTTTT.

This clone showed up just a few times. The V gene is TRBV5-4, the J gene TRBJ1-1; D remains unclear. CDR3 size: 14 residues. Between the trimmed V and J ends, which lost 0 bases and 5 bases, there was a span of 11 bases. Per germline, CDR1 SGHNT and CDR2 YYREEE (reference sequence). The CDR3 sequence is CASSLVGRATEAFF. CDR3 DNA: TGTGCCAGCAGCTTGGTTGGGAGGGCAACTGAAGCTTTCTTT. Combining the CDR3 with reference TRBV5-4 and TRBJ1-1 gives the whole variable domain ETGVTQSPTHLIKTRGQQVTLRCSSQSGHNTVSWYQQALGQGPQFIFQYYREEENGRGNFPPRFSGLQFPNYSSELNVNALELDDSALYLCASSLVGRATEAFFGQGTRLTVV.

The V and J genes are TRBV30 and TRBJ2-4; D may be TRBD2 (6 bases). The germline gives CDR1 GTSNPN, CDR2 SVGIG (reference sequence). Trimming pared 2 bases from V and 3 bases from J, leaving 11 bases between. The CDR3 is made up of 14 amino acids. The CDR3 nucleotides are TGTGCCTGGAGTAAAGGGACTTTCAAAAACATTCAGTACTTC. The encoded protein is CAWSKGTFKNIQYF.

The chain employs TRBV6-4 and TRBJ1-6; a weak D match, TRBD1 (6 bases). V lost 4 bases and J lost 5, with 12 bases in between. CDR1 MRHNA and CDR2 SNTAGT come from the germline V gene. The CDR3 is 15 amino acids. The CDR3 loop is CASSVVGAHNSPLHF. DNA for the CDR3: TGTGCCAGCAGTGTTGTGGGGGCTCATAATTCACCCCTCCACTTT.

This chain uses TRBV2 with TRBJ2-1; TRBD2 agrees at 12 bases. The CDR3 contains 15 residues. The germline V gene encodes CDR1 SNHLY and CDR2 FYNNEI. The V segment lost 5 bases and the J segment 6 bases; nucleotides outside the gene matches: 5. CDR3: CASSPLAGGPNEQFF. In DNA, the CDR3 is TGTGCCAGCAGTCCACTAGCGGGGGGACCCAATGAGCAGTTCTTC.

J is TRBJ1-2 and V is TRBV5-5; the D gene is possibly TRBD1 (5 bases). The CDR3 has 15 residues. The ends were cut back, 2 bases at V and 1 base at J, with 12 bases in the middle. CDR1 SGHKS and CDR2 YYEKEE come from the germline V gene (reference sequence). The CDR3 sequence: CASSFGGLFNYGYTF. The CDR3 DNA reads as TGTGCCAGCAGCTTCGGGGGTCTATTTAACTATGGCTACACCTTC. The complete variable domain, with remaining parts taken from reference TRBV5-5 and TRBJ1-2, reads DAGVTQSPTHLIKTRGQQVTLRCSPISGHKSVSWYQQVLGQGPQFIFQYYEKEERGRGNFPDRFSARQFPNYSSELNVNALLLGDSALYLCASSFGGLFNYGYTFGSGTRLTVV.

V gene TRBV19 combines with J gene TRBJ1-1; unclear D gene. Germline V lookup: CDR1 LNHDA, CDR2 SQIVND (reference sequence). The CDR3 loop spans 14 amino acids. Deletions cut 1 base from V and 4 bases from J, with 10 bases between. CDR3 sequence (DNA): TGTGCCAGTAGTATAGGGCCTAGCGGCACTGAAGCTTTCTTT. Protein sequence: CASSIGPSGTEAFF.

The chain links TRBV9 to TRBJ1-2, with TRBD1 matching 7 bases. The CDR3 covers 13 residues. Germline V lookup: CDR1 SGDLS, CDR2 YYNGEE. V shed 4 bases, J shed 8 bases, and the junction held 8 bases outside the gene matches. The CDR3 sequence: CASSPDRTGGYTF. The CDR3 region has the DNA TGTGCCAGCAGCCCGGACAGGACGGGCGGCTACACCTTC. Using reference TRBV9 and TRBJ1-2 for the parts outside the CDR3, the full variable domain is DSGVTQTPKHLITATGQRVTLRCSPRSGDLSVYWYQQSLDQGLQFLIQYYNGEERAKGNILERFSAQQFPDLHSELNLSSLELGDSALYFCASSPDRTGGYTFGSGTRLTVV.

This chain links TRBV18 with TRBJ1-4; TRBD1 agrees at 9 bases. CDR1 KGHSH and CDR2 LQKENI come from the germline V gene. The junction had 6 bases not matched to a gene; V was cut back by 3 bases and J by 7 bases. This CDR3 is built from 15 residues. In DNA, the CDR3 is TGTGCCAGCTCACCTACAGGGGGCGCGGGTGAAAAACTGTTTTTT. This gives the protein CASSPTGGAGEKLFF.

The J gene is TRBJ1-6, the V gene TRBV5-1; D not resolved. V was pared by 0 bases and J by 0 bases, with 7 bases between. The germline V gene has CDR1 SGHRS and CDR2 YFSETQ. The CDR3 consists of 16 residues. This chain's CDR3 is CASSLARDSYNSPLHF. As DNA, the CDR3 is TGCGCCAGCAGCTTGGCCCGGGACTCCTATAATTCACCCCTCCACTTT.

The chain uses TRBV7-9 and TRBJ2-2; perhaps TRBD1 as D (6 bases). Germline V gene lookup returns CDR1 SEHNR and CDR2 FQNEAQ (reference sequence). The CDR3 contains 18 residues. Trimming pared 7 bases from V and 5 bases from J, leaving 26 bases between. The CDR3 reads CASTTENRVNFRTGELFF. For the CDR3, the DNA is TGTGCCAGCACTACGGAAAACAGGGTTAACTTTCGGACCGGGGAGCTGTTTTTT.

The chain links TRBV2 to TRBJ2-1, with 14 bases aligning to TRBD2. CDR1 SNHLY and CDR2 FYNNEI come from the germline V gene. The CDR3 runs to 17 residues. V shed 5 bases, J shed 4 bases, and the junction held 7 bases outside the gene matches. CDR3 amino acids: CASSYSGLAGVYNEQFF. The CDR3 DNA sequence: TGTGCCAGCAGTTATTCGGGACTAGCGGGGGTATACAATGAGCAGTTCTTC.

CDR3 nucleotides: TGTGCCAGCAGCTTGAATATAGGGACAGGCGCTAGCAATCAGCCCCAGCATTTT. Residues: CASSLNIGTGASNQPQHF. The chain has TRBV6-2 or TRBV6-3 and TRBJ1-5; 8 nucleotides line up with TRBD1. The V gene end was trimmed by 6 bases and the J gene end by 0 bases; junction bases not matched to a gene: 13. The germline V gene encodes CDR1 MNHEY and CDR2 SVGEGT. This CDR3 contains 18 residues.

The chain carries TRBV5-1 and TRBJ1-1, with 10 bases lining up with TRBD1. The V gene's germline CDR1 is SGHRS and CDR2 YFSETQ. J gave up 5 bases and V 4 bases, and 8 bases lay outside the gene matches. The CDR3 contains 15 residues. CDR3 in DNA: TGCGCCAGCAGCATCCGACAGGGGGCGAGGACTGAAGCTTTCTTT. Amino acids: CASSIRQGARTEAFF.

The chain carries TRBV25-1 and TRBJ2-1, with TRBD1 as a possible D gene (6 bases). V lost 4 bases and J 0 bases, leaving 10 bases between the germline ends. This CDR3 has 15 residues. Germline loops: CDR1 MGHDK, CDR2 SYGVNS. CDR3 sequence reads: CASSAGVSSYNEQFF. Here the CDR3 DNA reads TGTGCCAGCAGTGCAGGGGTTAGCTCCTACAATGAGCAGTTCTTC.

The chain combines TRBV5-6 with TRBJ2-3; D uncertain. The CDR3 contains 12 residues. The germline gives CDR1 SGHDT, CDR2 YYEEEE. Trimming stripped 1 base from V and 5 bases from J, with 5 bases between. In DNA form, the CDR3 reads TGTGCCAGCAGCTTGTCAGGAGATACGCAGTATTTT. Amino acid sequence: CASSLSGDTQYF.

This chain links TRBV9 with TRBJ1-6, with TRBD1 as a possible D gene (6 bases). Trimming took off 0 bases at V and 10 bases at J, with 20 bases between the two ends. CDR3 length equals 17 residues. CDR1 and CDR2 from the germline V gene are SGDLS and YYNGEE. CDR3 in DNA: TGTGCCAGCAGCGTAGGGATCCGGGCAGGGGACGGGTCACCCCTCCACTTT. It translates to CASSVGIRAGDGSPLHF.

The gene calls are TRBV30 and TRBJ1-4, with unresolved D. Trimming cost V 4 bases and J 5 bases, with 11 bases left between them. This CDR3 is 13 amino acids long. Looked up from germline, CDR1 is GTSNPN and CDR2 is SVGIG (reference sequence). The CDR3 DNA follows: TGTGCCTGGACCCGGAGGCGGAATGAAAAACTGTTTTTT. Amino acid sequence: CAWTRRRNEKLFF.

V is TRBV10-3 and J is TRBJ1-6; 7 bases match TRBD1. CDR1 and CDR2 (germline): ENHRY, SYGVKD. V lost 2 bases, J lost 7 bases, and 5 bases stayed unmatched. The CDR3 loop spans 15 amino acids. The CDR3 nucleotides read TGTGCCATCAGTGAGATTACAGGGGCGAATTCACCCCTCCACTTT. It specifies CAISEITGANSPLHF.

A few counts support this clone. The CDR3 sequence: CASSYPMNRVAYGYTF. CDR3 DNA: TGTGCCAGCAGTTACCCCATGAACAGGGTTGCCTATGGCTACACCTTC. The chain uses TRBV6-2 or TRBV6-3 and TRBJ1-2, with D possibly TRBD1 on 6 matching bases. V lost 2 bases to trimming and J lost 4 bases, with 17 bases between them. The CDR3 totals 16 residues. Germline V gives CDR1 MNHEY, CDR2 SVGEGT.

CDR3 loop: CASSPHLLEATEAFF. The CDR3 DNA follows: TGTGCCAGCAGCCCGCATCTCCTCGAGGCCACTGAAGCTTTCTTT. The chain couples TRBV7-8 to TRBJ1-1; unclear D gene. Germline assignment: CDR1 SGHVS and CDR2 FQNEAQ. This CDR3 is built from 15 residues. V was clipped by 5 bases and J by 4 bases, with 17 bases between them.

V is TRBV5-1 and J is TRBJ2-7, with TRBD1 identical over 9 bases. CDR1 and CDR2 (germline): SGHRS, YFSETQ. V lost 4 bases, J lost 7 bases, and 12 bases stayed unmatched. This CDR3 is 15 amino acids long. The CDR3 DNA reads as TGCGCCAGCAGCGAAATCCCGGGACAGGGAGGGGAGCAGTACTTC. Translating it yields CASSEIPGQGGEQYF.

This clone appeared a single time. The chain joins TRBV11-2 to TRBJ2-2; weak D call: TRBD2 (6 bases). Germline CDR1 reads SGHAT; CDR2 reads FQNNGV. The V gene lost 1 base and the J gene lost 0 bases, with 9 bases spanning the gap. The CDR3 totals 16 residues. The CDR3 nucleotides read TGTGCCAGCAGCTTAGGAGTAGCGGCGAACACCGGGGAGCTGTTTTTT. This sequence encodes CASSLGVAANTGELFF.

In nucleotides, the CDR3 is TGCGCCAGCAGCTTGGCCCCGACTAGCGGGGGGGCGATCGGGGAGCTGTTTTTT. Translating it yields CASSLAPTSGGAIGELFF. The V gene is TRBV5-1, the J gene TRBJ2-2, with 14 bases matching TRBD2. The CDR3 extends over 18 amino acids. The germline V gene encodes CDR1 SGHRS and CDR2 YFSETQ. Trimming removed 0 bases from V and 7 bases from J; junction bases left unmatched: 8.

The chain links TRBV7-2 to TRBJ1-2, with a possible D match to TRBD1 (5 bases). V was pared by 0 bases and J by 2 bases, with 10 bases between. CDR3 length: 15 amino acids. Germline CDR1 reads SGHTA; CDR2 reads FQGNSA. The CDR3 nucleotides are TGTGCCAGCAGCTTAGCGGGGGGGGTAAACTATGGCTACACCTTC. Its protein is CASSLAGGVNYGYTF.

This clone was recorded only once. Other DNA sequences in this sample translate to the same CDR3. This rearrangement joins TRBV7-9 to TRBJ1-4, with 8 positions matching TRBD1. Trimming removed 5 bases from V and 6 bases from J; junction bases left unmatched: 5. The germline V gene encodes CDR1 SEHNR and CDR2 FQNEAQ (reference sequence). The CDR3 sequence is 14 residues long. The CDR3 sequence: CASSPGTGDEKLFF. CDR3 sequence (DNA): TGTGCCAGCAGCCCGGGGACAGGCGATGAAAAACTGTTTTTT.